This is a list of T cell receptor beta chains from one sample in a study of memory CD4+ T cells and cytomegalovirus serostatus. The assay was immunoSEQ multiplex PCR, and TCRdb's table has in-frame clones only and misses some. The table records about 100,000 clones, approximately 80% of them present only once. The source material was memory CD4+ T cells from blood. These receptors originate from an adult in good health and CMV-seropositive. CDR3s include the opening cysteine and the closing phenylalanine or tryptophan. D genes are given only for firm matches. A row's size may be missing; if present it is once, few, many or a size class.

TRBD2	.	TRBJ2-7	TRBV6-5	CASSKLAGAGQYF	TGTGCCAGCAGTAAGCTAGCGGGAGCTGGGCAGTACTTC
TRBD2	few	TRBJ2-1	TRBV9	CASSVESSGGYNEQFF	TGTGCCAGCAGCGTAGAATCTAGCGGGGGTTACAATGAGCAGTTCTTC
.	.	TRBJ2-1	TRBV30	CAWTDLGERDNEQFF	TGTGCCTGGACCGACCTGGGGGAGCGAGACAATGAGCAGTTCTTC
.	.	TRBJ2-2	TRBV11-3	CASSGGSNTGELFF	TGTGCCAGCAGCGGGGGTTCGAACACCGGGGAGCTGTTTTTT
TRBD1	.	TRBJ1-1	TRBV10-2	CASSELAGGAGTEAFF	TGCGCCAGCAGTGAACTGGCAGGGGGCGCGGGCACTGAAGCTTTCTTT
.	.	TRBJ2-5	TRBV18	CASSPPGRQETQYF	TGTGCCAGCTCACCACCGGGACGGCAAGAGACCCAGTACTTC
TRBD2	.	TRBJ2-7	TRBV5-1	CASRQSPSGNYEQYF	TGCGCCAGCAGACAAAGCCCTAGCGGAAACTACGAGCAGTACTTC
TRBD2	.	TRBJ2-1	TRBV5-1	CASSPPLAGLYNEQFF	TGCGCCAGCAGCCCCCCCTTAGCGGGACTATACAATGAGCAGTTCTTC
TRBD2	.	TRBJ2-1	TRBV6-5	CASSYSRLAYEQFF	TGTGCCAGCAGTTACTCAAGACTAGCTTATGAGCAGTTCTTC
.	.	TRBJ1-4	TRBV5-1	CASSLSSGPNEKLFF	TGCGCCAGCAGCTTGTCCTCAGGTCCTAATGAAAAACTGTTTTTT
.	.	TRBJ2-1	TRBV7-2	CASSPDIAYNEQFF	TGTGCCAGCAGCCCGGACATAGCTTACAATGAGCAGTTCTTC
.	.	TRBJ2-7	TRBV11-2	CASSPVARASSYEQYF	TGTGCCAGCAGCCCAGTGGCGCGGGCGAGCTCCTACGAGCAGTACTTC
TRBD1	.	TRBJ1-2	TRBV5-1	CASFEKPRDRERYGYTF	TGCGCCAGCTTTGAGAAGCCACGGGACAGGGAACGCTATGGCTACACCTTC
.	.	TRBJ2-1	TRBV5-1	CASSFLPTSYNEQFF	TGCGCCAGCAGCTTTTTACCGACCTCCTACAATGAGCAGTTCTTC
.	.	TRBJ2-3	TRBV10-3	CAISQTAGDTQYF	TGTGCCATCAGTCAAACGGCGGGAGATACGCAGTATTTT
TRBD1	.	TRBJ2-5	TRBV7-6	CASARGQGIQETQYF	TGTGCCAGCGCAAGGGGACAGGGGATACAAGAGACCCAGTACTTC
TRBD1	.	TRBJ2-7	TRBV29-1	CSVEDAWTGNYEQYF	TGCAGCGTTGAAGATGCATGGACAGGGAACTACGAGCAGTACTTC
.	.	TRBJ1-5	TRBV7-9	CASSLAGGNQPQHF	TGTGCCAGCAGCTTAGCAGGGGGCAATCAGCCCCAGCATTTT
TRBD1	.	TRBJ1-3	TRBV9	CASSLQGAPGNTIYF	TGTGCCAGCAGCTTACAGGGGGCGCCCGGAAACACCATATATTTT
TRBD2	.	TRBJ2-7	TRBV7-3	CASSLLAGGLQYF	TGTGCCAGCAGCTTATTAGCGGGAGGTTTGCAGTACTTC
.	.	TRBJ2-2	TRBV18	CASSPMKANTGELFF	TGTGCCAGCTCACCAATGAAAGCGAACACCGGGGAGCTGTTTTTT
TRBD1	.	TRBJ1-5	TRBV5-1	CASSLGPWTGSNQPQHF	TGCGCCAGCAGCTTAGGACCTTGGACAGGTAGCAATCAGCCCCAGCATTTT
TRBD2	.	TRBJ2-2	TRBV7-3	CASSPQAGWSAGELFF	TGTGCCAGCAGCCCTCAAGCGGGATGGTCGGCCGGGGAGCTGTTTTTT
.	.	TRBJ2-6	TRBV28	CASSPIRRSSGANVLTF	TGTGCCAGCAGTCCTATCCGGAGGAGCTCTGGGGCCAACGTCCTGACTTTC
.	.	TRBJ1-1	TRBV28	CASKAGFWTFF	TGTGCCAGCAAAGCGGGGTTTTGGACTTTCTTT
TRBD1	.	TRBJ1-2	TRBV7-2	CASSPGQGEGYTF	TGTGCCAGCAGCCCGGGACAGGGTGAAGGCTACACCTTC
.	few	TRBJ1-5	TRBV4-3	CASSQDGNQPQHF	TGCGCCAGCAGCCAAGACGGCAATCAGCCCCAGCATTTT
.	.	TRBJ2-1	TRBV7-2	CASSLDWRQGTYNEQFF	TGTGCCAGCAGCTTAGATTGGAGGCAGGGAACCTACAATGAGCAGTTCTTC
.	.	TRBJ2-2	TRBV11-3	CASSPNPGELFF	TGTGCCAGCAGTCCTAATCCCGGGGAGCTGTTTTTT
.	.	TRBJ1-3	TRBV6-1	CASYLGGGENTIYF	TGTGCCAGCTACCTAGGGGGGGGCGAAAACACCATATATTTT
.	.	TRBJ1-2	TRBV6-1	CASSGSAGRRWSGYTF	TGTGCCAGCAGTGGATCTGCAGGGAGGAGATGGTCAGGCTACACCTTC
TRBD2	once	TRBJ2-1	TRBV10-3	CAIRVARDYGEQFF	TGTGCCATCAGGGTTGCGCGGGACTACGGTGAGCAGTTCTTC
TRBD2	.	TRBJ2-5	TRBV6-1	CASSVKLAGVFQETQYF	TGTGCCAGCAGTGTTAAACTAGCGGGAGTGTTCCAAGAGACCCAGTACTTC
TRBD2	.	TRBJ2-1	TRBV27	CASSPGLAAHEQFF	TGTGCCAGCAGTCCGGGACTAGCGGCCCATGAGCAGTTCTTC
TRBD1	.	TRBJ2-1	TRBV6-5	CASRDRARNEQFF	TGTGCCAGCAGAGACAGGGCGCGCAATGAGCAGTTCTTC
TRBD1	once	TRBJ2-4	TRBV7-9	CASSFTGGGIQYF	TGTGCCAGCAGCTTTACAGGGGGCGGCATTCAGTACTTC
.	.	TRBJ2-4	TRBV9	CASSAVAVSGQNIQYF	TGTGCCAGCAGCGCCGTGGCCGTCTCAGGGCAAAACATTCAGTACTTC
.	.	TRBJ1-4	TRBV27	CASSPRTTNEKLFF	TGTGCCAGCAGTCCCCGGACTACGAATGAAAAACTGTTTTTT
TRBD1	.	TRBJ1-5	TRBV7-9	CASSLKGGNQPQHF	TGTGCCAGCAGCTTAAAAGGGGGCAACCAGCCCCAGCATTTT
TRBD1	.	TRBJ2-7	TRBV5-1	CASILAPGTASYEQYF	TGCGCCAGCATCCTTGCCCCCGGGACAGCCTCTTACGAGCAGTACTTC
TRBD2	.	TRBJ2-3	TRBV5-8	CASSSLIGLGLTDTQYF	TGTGCCAGCAGCTCACTGATAGGACTAGGATTAACAGATACGCAGTATTTT
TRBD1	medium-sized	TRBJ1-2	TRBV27	CASRGWDRGDYGYTF	TGTGCCAGCAGGGGATGGGACAGGGGGGACTATGGCTACACCTTC
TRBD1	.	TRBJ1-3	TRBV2	CASSDQGARGNTIYF	TGTGCCAGCAGTGATCAGGGGGCGCGTGGAAACACCATATATTTT
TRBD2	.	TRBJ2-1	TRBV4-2	CASSQDASGSYNEQFF	TGTGCCAGCAGCCAAGATGCTAGCGGCTCCTACAATGAGCAGTTCTTC
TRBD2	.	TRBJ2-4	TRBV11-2	CASSRVGGAKNIQYF	TGTGCCAGCAGCCGAGTGGGAGGGGCCAAAAACATTCAGTACTTC
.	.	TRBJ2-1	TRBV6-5	CASSSVRYRGNEQFF	TGTGCCAGCAGTTCCGTTAGGTACCGGGGCAATGAGCAGTTCTTC
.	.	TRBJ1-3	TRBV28	CASSLGPGNTIYF	TGTGCCAGCAGTTTAGGGCCTGGCAACACCATATATTTT
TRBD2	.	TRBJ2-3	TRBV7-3	CASSRLAGTYTQYF	TGTGCCAGCAGTAGGCTAGCGGGAACGTATACGCAGTATTTT
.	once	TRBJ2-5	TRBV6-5	CASSDQGVTQYF	TGTGCCAGCAGTGACCAAGGGGTCACCCAGTACTTC
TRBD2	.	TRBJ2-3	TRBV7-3	CASSPLGSSGRNTQYF	TGTGCCAGCAGCCCCCTCGGGTCTAGCGGGAGAAATACGCAGTATTTT
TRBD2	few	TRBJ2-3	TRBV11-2	CASALSSGSYMGQYF	TGTGCCAGCGCTTTGAGTAGCGGGAGTTACATGGGGCAGTATTTT
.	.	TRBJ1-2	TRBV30	CAWSWENWGYTF	TGTGCCTGGAGTTGGGAAAACTGGGGCTACACCTTC